What follows describes a single T cell receptor beta chain. This CDR3 is 13 amino acids long. CDR1 and CDR2 from the germline V gene are MGHRA and YSYEKL. Between the trimmed V and J ends, which lost 4 bases and 4 bases, there was a span of 8 bases. This sample stems from a study of PD-1 blockade in classical Hodgkin lymphoma. Every one of the patients relapsed after autologous stem cell transplantation (brentuximab vedotin exposure was variable). Repertoires were generated with immunoSEQ multiplex PCR, while TCRdb's copy carries only in-frame clones and drops some. The sample contains tens of thousands of clones, more than 75% of which appear only once.

V usage is TRBV4-1 and J usage is TRBJ1-3; D ambiguous. Material: peripheral blood mononuclear cells (PBMCs), obtained before the second cycle of nivolumab. This receptor was taken from a human donor with classical Hodgkin lymphoma. CDR3 sequence: CASSRPGGNTIYF. CDR3 DNA sequence: TGCGCCAGCAGCCGCCCCGGCGGAAACACCATATATTTT.